This TCR beta chain comes out of a study of blood T cell repertoires in COVID-19. On the study more broadly: COVID-19 samples collected from the United States, Italy and Spain covered acute and convalescent phases.

Using immunoSEQ multiplex PCR, the repertoire was profiled, and TCRdb retains in-frame clones only, with some absent. This table has hundreds of thousands of clones, roughly 80% appearing once. The V gene's germline CDR1 is SGHVS and CDR2 FQNEAQ. The CDR3 totals 14 residues. Trimming took 3 bases from V and 3 from J, leaving 11 bases between them. Participants were placed into cohorts based on the clinical history they reported. This TCR was recovered from a man aged 35 to 55 who had been exposed to COVID-19. Sequenced material: PBMCs or T cells enriched from blood (not recorded which). The gene calls are TRBV7-8 and TRBJ1-1; D not resolved. Written as DNA, the CDR3 is TGTGCCAGCAGCTTTGGATTGGGCCACACTGAAGCTTTCTTT. It codes for CASSFGLGHTEAFF.